The sequence of this TCR beta chain was determined in a study of cytomegalovirus exposure and HLA in healthy donors. The CDR3 is made up of 18 amino acids. Germline V gives CDR1 SGHVS, CDR2 FNYEAQ. V gave up 5 bases and J gave up 7 bases, with 27 bases separating them. Broader study findings: Later analysis demonstrated an association between a missense DCLRE1C variant and TCR beta V- and J-gene trimming. Cytomegalovirus association was listed for about 160 TCR beta chains.

Regarding this clone: Its antigen is not identified.

PCR involved 60 Vbeta and 13 Jbeta primers. Only in-frame clones appear in the TCRdb table, and some are missing; sequencing was by immunoSEQ multiplex PCR. The data show about 200,000 clones, roughly 77% seen once. Specimen: PBMCs. The chain couples TRBV7-6 to TRBJ2-1, with a tentative D call TRBD1 (5 bases). The clonotype originates from a male donor in good health and CMV-seropositive. Here the CDR3 reads CASSGPPGSPTLENEQFF. In DNA form, the CDR3 reads TGTGCCAGCAGCGGACCCCCAGGGTCTCCGACATTAGAGAATGAGCAGTTCTTC.